This TCR beta chain was sequenced for a study of regulatory T cells in long-lasting Graves disease. Points from the study as a whole: Persistent Graves' patients showed less TCR diversity than newly diagnosed ones.

CDR3 length equals 16 residues. The germline V gene has CDR1 MGHRA and CDR2 YSYEKL. With 1 base removed from V and 0 bases from J, the gap between germline ends came to 13 bases. As to time point: persistent/refractory GD, antithyroid drugs over 5 years with positive TRAb. Making the TCR library involved RNA that had been extracted from PBMCs. Arm-PCR of CDR3 regions and iRepertoire HTBI primers were the basis on which TCR beta libraries were built. Study processing details: Identified segments across samples numbered about 64 TRBV and approximately 15 TRBJ. TCRdb reprocessed the multiplex PCR reads via MiXCR and lists one record per CDR3 protein. What appears here as the V and J calls and clone size reflects TCRdb's work, not the paper's. The sample shows hundreds of thousands of distinct CDR3 sequences, more than 20% of them seen only once. The sample holds a few counts of this clonotype. As yet, its antigen is unknown.

Sequenced material: peripheral blood mononuclear cells (PBMCs), taken when the disease was refractory, from a patient treated with antithyroid drugs. V is TRBV4-1 and J is TRBJ2-7; D is uncertain. The origin of this receptor is a female donor with Graves disease. Here the CDR3 DNA reads TGCGCCAGCAGCCAAGTGCTCAGGAGCTACTCCTACGAGCAGTACTTC. It translates to CASSQVLRSYSYEQYF.